The 5 T cell receptor beta chains listed next were all sequenced from one sample in a study of beta chain features in type 1 diabetes. Whole-study findings and limits: Moderately but significantly shorter TCRB CDR3s were found in Type 1 diabetes patients in all four CD4+ subsets.

These TCRs are of unknown antigen specificity. Investigators reverse transcribed all isolated RNA, so they sequenced expressed TCRB transcripts. The protocol was immunoSEQ multiplex PCR, while the TCRdb copy is restricted to in-frame clones and leaves out a portion. The sample yields roughly 150,000 clones, 9% to 10% seen once. Sequencing was performed on central memory CD4+ T cells from blood. The origin of the receptors is a woman in her thirties with type 1 diabetes.

This clone was counted between two and nine times. The rearrangement joins TRBV5-1 to TRBJ2-1; 9 nucleotides align to TRBD2. The CDR3 covers 14 residues. Per the germline V gene, CDR1 is SGHRS and CDR2 is YFSETQ. The junction had 6 bases not matched to a gene; V was cut back by 4 bases and J by 7 bases. This CDR3 is CASSVREGRNEQFF. The DNA for the CDR3 is TGCGCCAGCAGCGTGCGGGAGGGCCGGAATGAGCAGTTCTTC.

This clone was observed a handful of times. This chain joins TRBV27 and TRBJ1-5, with 12 bases that match TRBD1. The germline V gene encodes CDR1 MNHEY and CDR2 SMNVEV (reference sequence). The CDR3 totals 16 residues. Trimming removed 6 bases from V and 1 base from J; junction bases left unmatched: 4. CDR3 bases: TGTGCCAGCAGAAAGGGGACAGGGGGCAGCAATCAGCCCCAGCATTTT. Encoded protein: CASRKGTGGSNQPQHF.

The chain employs TRBV7-2 and TRBJ1-1; no clear D. Looked up from germline, CDR1 is SGHTA and CDR2 is FQGNSA. V lost 5 bases to trimming and J lost 3 bases, with 10 bases between them. This CDR3 contains 13 residues. The CDR3 coding sequence is TGTGCCAGCAGCACCCAGGTCGACACTGAAGCTTTCTTT. Translating gives CASSTQVDTEAFF.

This clone occurred a few times. The rearrangement joins TRBV11-2 to TRBJ2-1, with 8 bases aligning to TRBD2. The CDR3 length is 16 residues. From germline, CDR1 is SGHAT and CDR2 FQNNGV. The trim removed 6 bases at V and 6 bases at J, leaving 13 bases unmatched. The CDR3 here is CASSPSLAGGGNEQFF. The CDR3 DNA reads TGTGCCAGCAGTCCCAGCCTCGCGGGGGGAGGCAATGAGCAGTTCTTC. The whole variable domain, remainder taken from reference TRBV11-2 and TRBJ2-1, is EAGVAQSPRYKIIEKRQSVAFWCNPISGHATLYWYQQILGQGPKLLIQFQNNGVVDDSQLPKDRFSAERLKGVDSTLKIQPAKLEDSAVYLCASSPSLAGGGNEQFFGPGTRLTVL.

The chain joins TRBV28 to TRBJ1-2; D unresolved. Germline V gene lookup returns CDR1 MDHEN and CDR2 SYDVKM. The V end was cut by 6 bases, the J end by 2 bases, with 10 bases between. This CDR3 is built from 13 residues. The CDR3 bases are TGTGCCAGCAGCCCCAAACTAAACTATGGCTACACCTTC. Its protein product is CASSPKLNYGYTF.